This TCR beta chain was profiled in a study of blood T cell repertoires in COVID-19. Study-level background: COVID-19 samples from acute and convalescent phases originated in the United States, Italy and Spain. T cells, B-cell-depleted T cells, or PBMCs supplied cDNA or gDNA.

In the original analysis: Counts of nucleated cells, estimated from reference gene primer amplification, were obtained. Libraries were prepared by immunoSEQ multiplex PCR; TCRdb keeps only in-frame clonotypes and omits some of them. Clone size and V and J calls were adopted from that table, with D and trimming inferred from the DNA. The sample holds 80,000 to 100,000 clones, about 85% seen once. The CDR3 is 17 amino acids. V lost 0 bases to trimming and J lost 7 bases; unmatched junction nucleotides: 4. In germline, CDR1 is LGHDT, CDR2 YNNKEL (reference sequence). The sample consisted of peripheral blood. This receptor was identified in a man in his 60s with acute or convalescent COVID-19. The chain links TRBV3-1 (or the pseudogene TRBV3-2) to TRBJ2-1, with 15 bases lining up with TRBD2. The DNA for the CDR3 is TGTGCCAGCAGCCAAGATGGGACTAGCGGGGGGAGAAATGAGCAGTTCTTC. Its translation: CASSQDGTSGGRNEQFF.